The 8 T cell receptor beta chains in this list originate from one sample, sequenced in a study of beta chain features in type 1 diabetes. The study, taken as a whole, reports: A moderate, significant TCRB CDR3 shortening appeared in type 1 diabetes across four CD4+ subsets.

No cognate antigen is known for these TCRs. As every portion of the isolated RNA was reverse transcribed, the sequencing read expressed TCRB transcripts. Assay: immunoSEQ multiplex PCR; the TCRdb copy retains only in-frame clones and omits some. The table records approximately 160,000 clones, 10% of them present only once. Source material: central memory CD4+ T cells from blood. Receptors were obtained from a man aged 25 to 40 with type 1 diabetes.

This clone was seen a handful of times. This sequence joins TRBV5-4 and TRBJ2-1, with a tentative D call TRBD2 (6 bases). The ends were cut back, 0 bases at V and 3 bases at J, with 10 bases in the middle. CDR3 length: 15 residues. Germline CDR1 SGHNT, CDR2 YYREEE (reference sequence). As DNA, the CDR3 is TGTGCCAGCAGCTTGGGGGGAGGCCACTACAATGAGCAGTTCTTC. Translation: CASSLGGGHYNEQFF.

This clone is a singleton in its sample. This chain links TRBV30 with TRBJ1-2, with 10 bases matching TRBD1. Per germline, CDR1 GTSNPN and CDR2 SVGIG (reference sequence). The CDR3 runs 13 residues. The J segment lost 6 bases and the V segment lost 2 bases, leaving 3 bases of the junction unmatched. This chain's CDR3 is CAWSLGTGDGYTF. The CDR3 DNA sequence: TGTGCCTGGAGTCTAGGGACAGGGGATGGCTACACCTTC.

This clone has more than one count but fewer than ten. Other nucleotide sequences from this sample produce the same CDR3. The chain is built from TRBV9 and TRBJ1-1; D unresolved. Trimming took 0 bases from V and 1 from J, leaving 7 bases between them. The CDR3 totals 14 residues. Germline assignment: CDR1 SGDLS and CDR2 YYNGEE. The CDR3 sequence: CASSVGSGNTEAFF. The CDR3 nucleotides are TGTGCCAGCAGCGTAGGCTCCGGGAACACTGAAGCTTTCTTT. The full variable domain, in which reference TRBV9 and TRBJ1-1 provide the parts outside the CDR3, is DSGVTQTPKHLITATGQRVTLRCSPRSGDLSVYWYQQSLDQGLQFLIQYYNGEERAKGNILERFSAQQFPDLHSELNLSSLELGDSALYFCASSVGSGNTEAFFGQGTRLTVV.

This clone was counted only a few times. CDR3 in DNA: TGTGCCATCAGCGGACAGGGGGAAGAGACCCAGTACTTC. This translates into CAISGQGEETQYF. The genes are TRBV10-3 and TRBJ2-5, with 10 bases identical to TRBD1. With 6 bases clipped from V and 3 bases from J, the junction kept 1 base outside the gene matches. The CDR3 is made up of 13 amino acids. Germline CDR1 ENHRY, CDR2 SYGVKD.

The rearrangement uses TRBV11-2 and TRBJ2-3, with no clear D. Germline CDR1 and CDR2: SGHAT and FQNNGV. The CDR3 sequence is 14 residues long. V was clipped by 3 bases and J by 4 bases, with 11 bases between them. CDR3 bases: TGTGCCAGCAGCTTTGGAACGGGTGCAGATACGCAGTATTTT. Translation: CASSFGTGADTQYF.

This clone has just a few counts. The chain's CDR3 is CASSEHSLNTEAFF. The CDR3, as DNA: TGTGCCAGCAGTGAGCACAGTTTGAACACTGAAGCTTTCTTT. J is TRBJ1-1 and V is TRBV6-1; D remains ambiguous. Trimming took off 3 bases at V and 0 bases at J, with 8 bases between the two ends. There are 14 residues in the CDR3. Germline assignment: CDR1 MNHNS and CDR2 SASEGT.

This clone was counted between two and nine times. The V and J genes are TRBV6-1 and TRBJ2-5, with D maybe TRBD2 (6 bases). Trimming took 5 bases from V and 4 from J, leaving 14 bases between them. This CDR3 comprises 14 residues. CDR1 and CDR2 (germline): MNHNS, SASEGT. CDR3 sequence (DNA): TGTGCCAGCAGTAGCGGGCCGAACCGAGAGACCCAGTACTTC. Protein product: CASSSGPNRETQYF.

The chain recombines TRBV7-8 with TRBJ2-1, with D possibly TRBD2 on 7 matching bases. CDR3 size: 16 residues. V was pared by 6 bases and J by 4 bases, with 19 bases between. Germline CDR1 reads SGHVS; CDR2 reads FQNEAQ. DNA for the CDR3: TGTGCCAGCAGTAGAGTCGGGGGGCAGGGTTACAATGAGCAGTTCTTC. Its protein product is CASSRVGGQGYNEQFF. The whole variable domain, filled in from reference TRBV7-8 and TRBJ2-1, reads GAGVSQSPRYKVAKRGQDVALRCDPISGHVSLFWYQQALGQGPEFLTYFQNEAQLDKSGLPSDRFFAERPEGSVSTLKIQRTQQEDSAVYLCASSRVGGQGYNEQFFGPGTRLTVL.